This TCR beta chain was recorded in a study of shared clonotypes between healthy human individuals. Per germline, CDR1 SGHVS and CDR2 FQNEAQ. This CDR3 is 12 amino acids long. Trimming took off 4 bases at V and 4 bases at J, with 8 bases between the two ends. The naive CD8 population came from CD45RO-negative cells selected for CCR7, without terminally differentiated effector memory CD45RA+ cells. Assay used: immunoSEQ multiplex PCR; TCRdb lists only in-frame clones, some missing. The sample lists some 2.1 million clones; roughly 93% were seen once. The chain employs TRBV7-8 and TRBJ2-7, with D possibly being TRBD2 (6 bases). The source material was naive CD8+ T cells from PBMCs. The receptor was isolated from a man between 18 and 29 years old in good health. Some clones in this sample may be carry-over from other donors' samples. The CDR3 is CASSSGVYEQYF. The CDR3, as DNA: TGTGCCAGCAGCTCGGGGGTTTACGAGCAGTACTTC.